This TCR beta chain was retrieved from a study of blood T cells in healthy people across ages. The V end was cut by 6 bases, the J end by 4 bases, with 15 bases between. CDR1 MNHEY and CDR2 SMNVEV come from the germline V gene (reference sequence). This CDR3 region has 14 residues. The study's findings and limits: A strong correlation between TCR beta diversity and naive T cell percentage was seen.

A J-beta primer mix and a sample-barcoded 5' primer were used in a second PCR of roughly 6 to 12 cycles. TCRdb independently ran MiXCR on the 5' RACE reads; one entry per CDR3 protein. Among 600,000 to 900,000 distinct CDR3 sequences listed, 25% to 30% were seen once. In its sample, this clonotype was seen a few times. Its antigen remains unknown. The data also belong to a second study, concerning T cells of mothers and their children. From that paper: Three healthy Caucasian mothers, along with their six children, served as the donors.

The receptor comes from a boy younger than 18 in good health. The chain combines TRBV27 with TRBJ1-2; TRBD1 might be the D (6 bases). The sample comprised blood. This CDR3 is CASSPMQGPYGYTF. CDR3 in DNA: TGTGCCAGCAGCCCAATGCAGGGGCCCTATGGCTACACCTTC.